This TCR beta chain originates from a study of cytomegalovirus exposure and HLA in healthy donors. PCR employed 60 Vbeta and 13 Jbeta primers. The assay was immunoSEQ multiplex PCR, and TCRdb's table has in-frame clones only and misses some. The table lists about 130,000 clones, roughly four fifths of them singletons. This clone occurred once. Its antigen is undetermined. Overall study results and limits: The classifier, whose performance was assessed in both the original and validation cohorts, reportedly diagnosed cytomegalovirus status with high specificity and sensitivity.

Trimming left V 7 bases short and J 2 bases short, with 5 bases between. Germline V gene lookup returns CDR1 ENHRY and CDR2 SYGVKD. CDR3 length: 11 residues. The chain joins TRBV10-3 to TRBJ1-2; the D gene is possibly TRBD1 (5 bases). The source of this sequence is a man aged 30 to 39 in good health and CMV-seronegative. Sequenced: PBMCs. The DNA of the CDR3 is TGTGCCATCACAGGGAACTATGGCTACACCTTC. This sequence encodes CAITGNYGYTF.